This T cell receptor (beta chain) was identified in a study of OX40 agonist ivuxolimab in advanced cancers. Study-level information: Patients receiving dose escalation had hepatocellular carcinoma, melanoma, renal cell or head and neck cancer.

The CDR3 is made up of 17 amino acids. Germline loops: CDR1 SEHNR, CDR2 FQNEAQ (reference sequence). V lost 5 bases and J 2 bases, leaving 22 bases between the germline ends. Assay used: immunoSEQ multiplex PCR; TCRdb lists only in-frame clones, some missing. The table has more than 60,000 clones, roughly 89% seen once. The chain employs TRBV7-9 and TRBJ2-7; D is tentatively TRBD1 or TRBD2 (5 bases each). Source: CD4+ or CD8+ T cells sorted from blood, taken in a trial of the OX40 agonist ivuxolimab. This receptor was identified in an adult with an advanced solid tumor such as melanoma, head and neck, liver or kidney cancer. CDR3 protein: CASSNLGPGTATYEQYF. The CDR3 DNA is TGTGCCAGCAGCAACCTAGGCCCAGGGACGGCGACCTACGAGCAGTACTTC.